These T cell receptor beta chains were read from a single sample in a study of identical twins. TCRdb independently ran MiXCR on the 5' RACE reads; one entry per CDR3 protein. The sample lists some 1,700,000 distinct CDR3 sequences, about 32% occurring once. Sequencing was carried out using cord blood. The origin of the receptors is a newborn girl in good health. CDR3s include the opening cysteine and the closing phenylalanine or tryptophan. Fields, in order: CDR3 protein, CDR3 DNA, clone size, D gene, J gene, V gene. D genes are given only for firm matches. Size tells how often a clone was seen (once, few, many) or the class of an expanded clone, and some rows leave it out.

CDR3: CSASRRWTYNEQFF
DNA: TGCAGTGCTAGTCGGCGGTGGACCTACAATGAGCAGTTCTTC
size: few
D: -
J: TRBJ2-1
V: TRBV20-1

CDR3: CASSSLGRTQYF
DNA: TGTGCCAGCAGCTCTTTAGGCCGGACGCAGTATTTT
size: few
D: -
J: TRBJ2-3
V: TRBV7-2

CDR3: CASSYPGQCYGYTF
DNA: TGTGCCAGCAGTTACCCTGGACAGTGCTATGGCTACACCTTC
size: many
D: -
J: TRBJ1-2
V: TRBV6-5

CDR3: CASSLRGQGQYF
DNA: TGTGCCAGCAGTTTACGGGGGCAGGGGCAGTACTTC
size: few
D: -
J: TRBJ2-5
V: TRBV12-3/TRBV12-4

CDR3: CASGSSPYTEAFF
DNA: TGTGCCAGCGGGTCGTCACCCTACACTGAAGCTTTCTTT
size: -
D: -
J: TRBJ1-1
V: TRBV27

CDR3: CASSSGRASGSIRNEQFF
DNA: TGTGCCAGCAGTTCCGGAAGGGCTAGCGGGAGTATTAGGAATGAGCAGTTCTTC
size: -
D: TRBD2
J: TRBJ2-1
V: TRBV6-2/TRBV6-3

CDR3: CATQANGLAAVGTQYF
DNA: TGTGCCACCCAAGCAAACGGACTAGCCGCCGTCGGGACGCAGTATTTT
size: few
D: TRBD2
J: TRBJ2-3
V: TRBV10-3

CDR3: CATSREGLGPSTDTQYF
DNA: TGTGCCACCAGCAGGGAGGGACTAGGCCCCAGCACAGATACGCAGTATTTT
size: few
D: TRBD2
J: TRBJ2-3
V: TRBV15

CDR3: CASSPTGGDQPQHF
DNA: TGTGCCAGCAGCCCGACAGGGGGAGACCAGCCCCAGCATTTT
size: few
D: TRBD1
J: TRBJ1-5
V: TRBV4-2

CDR3: CASSSGDRGLGAFF
DNA: TGTGCCAGCAGCTCAGGGGACAGGGGGCTTGGGGCTTTCTTT
size: once
D: TRBD1
J: TRBJ1-1
V: TRBV3-1

CDR3: CSARVQGYGYTF
DNA: TGCAGTGCTAGAGTACAGGGCTATGGCTACACCTTC
size: many
D: -
J: TRBJ1-2
V: TRBV20-1

CDR3: CASSTWTGGAKNIQYF
DNA: TGTGCCAGCAGCACTTGGACAGGGGGGGCCAAAAACATTCAGTACTTC
size: -
D: TRBD1
J: TRBJ2-4
V: TRBV3-1

CDR3: CASSSGSGARRNTQYF
DNA: TGCGCCAGCAGCTCCGGCAGCGGAGCCCGACGGAATACGCAGTATTTT
size: few
D: -
J: TRBJ2-3
V: TRBV5-1

CDR3: CSARGHDYGYTF
DNA: TGCAGTGCTAGGGGACACGACTATGGCTACACCTTC
size: -
D: -
J: TRBJ1-2
V: TRBV20-1

CDR3: CASNPWGAGGEQYF
DNA: TGTGCCAGCAACCCCTGGGGGGCAGGGGGCGAGCAGTACTTC
size: few
D: -
J: TRBJ2-7
V: TRBV7-2

CDR3: CASSQVRLAQETQYF
DNA: TGCGCCAGCAGCCAAGTACGACTAGCCCAAGAGACCCAGTACTTC
size: many
D: TRBD2
J: TRBJ2-5
V: TRBV4-1

CDR3: CASRDRAFDEQYF
DNA: TGTGCCAGCCGGGACAGGGCTTTCGACGAGCAGTACTTC
size: -
D: TRBD1
J: TRBJ2-7
V: TRBV10-3

CDR3: CASSLIPDTDTQYF
DNA: TGCGCCAGCAGCTTGATACCCGACACAGATACGCAGTATTTT
size: few
D: -
J: TRBJ2-3
V: TRBV5-1

CDR3: CSAPLVTYNEQFF
DNA: TGCAGTGCTCCCCTTGTCACCTACAATGAGCAGTTCTTC
size: -
D: -
J: TRBJ2-1
V: TRBV20-1

CDR3: CSVGWTALNGGYTF
DNA: TGCAGCGTTGGTTGGACAGCCCTAAACGGTGGCTACACCTTC
size: -
D: -
J: TRBJ1-2
V: TRBV29-1

CDR3: CASSLRGRHQETQYF
DNA: TGTGCCAGCAGTTTAAGGGGACGGCACCAAGAGACCCAGTACTTC
size: many
D: -
J: TRBJ2-5
V: TRBV12-3/TRBV12-4

CDR3: CASMVSGASSYNEQFF
DNA: TGTGCCAGCATGGTTAGCGGGGCTAGCTCCTACAATGAGCAGTTCTTC
size: -
D: TRBD2
J: TRBJ2-1
V: TRBV28

CDR3: CSPRTQETQYF
DNA: TGCAGTCCCAGGACCCAAGAGACCCAGTACTTC
size: once
D: -
J: TRBJ2-5
V: TRBV20-1

CDR3: CASSEATGNTEAFF
DNA: TGCGCCAGCAGTGAGGCCACGGGGAACACTGAAGCTTTCTTT
size: -
D: -
J: TRBJ1-1
V: TRBV10-1

CDR3: CASSQESETLYNEQFF
DNA: TGTGCCAGCAGCCAAGAGTCTGAGACTCTCTACAATGAGCAGTTCTTC
size: -
D: -
J: TRBJ2-1
V: TRBV14

CDR3: CASIVPSGANVLTF
DNA: TGTGCCAGCATTGTCCCCTCTGGGGCCAACGTCCTGACTTTC
size: -
D: -
J: TRBJ2-6
V: TRBV6-2/TRBV6-3

CDR3: CASSPPDNKNIQYF
DNA: TGTGCCAGCAGCCCCCCTGACAACAAAAACATTCAGTACTTC
size: many
D: -
J: TRBJ2-4
V: TRBV12-3/TRBV12-4

CDR3: CASSLDFTSGYNNEQFF
DNA: TGCGCCAGCAGCTTAGACTTTACTAGCGGGTACAACAATGAGCAGTTCTTC
size: few
D: TRBD2
J: TRBJ2-1
V: TRBV5-1

CDR3: CSARGSLEEQYF
DNA: TGCAGTGCTAGAGGCTCCCTCGAGGAGCAGTACTTC
size: -
D: -
J: TRBJ2-5
V: TRBV20-1

CDR3: CASSNRGQGNQPQHF
DNA: TGTGCCAGCAGCAACCGCGGACAGGGCAATCAGCCCCAGCATTTT
size: -
D: TRBD1
J: TRBJ1-5
V: TRBV3-1

CDR3: CSARVRGGSGMISYNEQFF
DNA: TGCAGTGCTAGAGTAAGGGGAGGTAGCGGGATGATCTCCTACAATGAGCAGTTCTTC
size: few
D: TRBD2
J: TRBJ2-1
V: TRBV20-1

CDR3: CASSLGETPTYEQYF
DNA: TGTGCCAGCAGTTTAGGGGAGACCCCAACCTACGAGCAGTACTTC
size: few
D: -
J: TRBJ2-7
V: TRBV27

CDR3: CSARPGGDYNEQFF
DNA: TGCAGTGCTAGACCGGGAGGGGACTACAATGAGCAGTTCTTC
size: few
D: TRBD2
J: TRBJ2-1
V: TRBV20-1

CDR3: CSARDGRGFYEQYF
DNA: TGCAGTGCTAGAGATGGGAGGGGGTTTTACGAGCAGTACTTC
size: -
D: -
J: TRBJ2-7
V: TRBV20-1

CDR3: CASSQGGLAVSTGELFF
DNA: TGTGCCAGCAGCCAAGGGGGACTAGCGGTAAGCACCGGGGAGCTGTTTTTT
size: -
D: TRBD2
J: TRBJ2-2
V: TRBV4-2

CDR3: CASSFQGLNSPLHF
DNA: TGTGCCAGCAGTTTTCAAGGGCTTAATTCACCCCTCCACTTT
size: -
D: -
J: TRBJ1-6
V: TRBV12-3/TRBV12-4

CDR3: CASSQAGGRAYEQYF
DNA: TGTGCCAGCAGCCAAGCGGGCGGGAGGGCCTACGAGCAGTACTTC
size: few
D: TRBD2
J: TRBJ2-7
V: TRBV3-1